This T cell receptor (beta chain) was sequenced in a study of blood T cell repertoires in COVID-19. Study-level background: Acute and convalescent COVID-19 samples came from the United States, Italy and Spain. The analysed material was cDNA or gDNA that came from T cells, B-cell-depleted T cells, or PBMCs.

This clone showed up just once. Original processing notes: The authors estimated nucleated cell counts from reference gene primer amplification. The repertoire was sequenced with immunoSEQ multiplex PCR; TCRdb's copy has only in-frame clones and lacks some. Clone size and V and J calls were adopted from that table, with D and trimming inferred from the DNA. The sample records around 97,000 clones, 89% being singletons. Sequenced: peripheral blood. The source of this sequence is a woman aged 55-69 years with acute or convalescent COVID-19.

The chain's CDR3 is CASIRTGVDTGELFF. Here the CDR3 DNA reads TGTGCCAGTATCCGGACAGGGGTGGACACCGGGGAGCTGTTTTTT. This chain links TRBV19 with TRBJ2-2; 9 bases are a match to TRBD1. This CDR3 is 15 amino acids long. CDR1 LNHDA and CDR2 SQIVND come from the germline V gene (reference sequence). V was clipped by 7 bases and J by 3 bases; unmatched bases: 6.